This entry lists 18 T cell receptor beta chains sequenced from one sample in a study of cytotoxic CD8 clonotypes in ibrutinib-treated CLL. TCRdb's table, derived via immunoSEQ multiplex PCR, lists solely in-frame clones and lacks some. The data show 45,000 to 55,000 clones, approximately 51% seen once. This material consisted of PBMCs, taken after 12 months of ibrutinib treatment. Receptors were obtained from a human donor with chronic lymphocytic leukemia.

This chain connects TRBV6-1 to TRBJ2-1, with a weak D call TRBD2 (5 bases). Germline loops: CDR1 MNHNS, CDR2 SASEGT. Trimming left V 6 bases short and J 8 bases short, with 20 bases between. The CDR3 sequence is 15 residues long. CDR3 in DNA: TGTGCCAGCAGCGCAGCGGAATTACGTGTGTATGAGCAGTTCTTC. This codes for CASSAAELRVYEQFF.

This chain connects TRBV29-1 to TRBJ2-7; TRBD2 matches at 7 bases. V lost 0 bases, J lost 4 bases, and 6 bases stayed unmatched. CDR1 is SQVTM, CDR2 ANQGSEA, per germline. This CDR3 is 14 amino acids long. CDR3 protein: CSVEDSTSEYEQYF. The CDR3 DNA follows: TGCAGCGTTGAAGATTCCACTAGCGAATACGAGCAGTACTTC.

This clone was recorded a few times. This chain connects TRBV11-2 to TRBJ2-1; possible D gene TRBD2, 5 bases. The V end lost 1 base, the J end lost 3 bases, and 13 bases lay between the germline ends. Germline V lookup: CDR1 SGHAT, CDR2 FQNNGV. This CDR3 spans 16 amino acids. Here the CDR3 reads CASSLAGIVDYNEQFF. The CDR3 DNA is TGTGCCAGCAGCTTAGCCGGGATAGTCGACTACAATGAGCAGTTCTTC.

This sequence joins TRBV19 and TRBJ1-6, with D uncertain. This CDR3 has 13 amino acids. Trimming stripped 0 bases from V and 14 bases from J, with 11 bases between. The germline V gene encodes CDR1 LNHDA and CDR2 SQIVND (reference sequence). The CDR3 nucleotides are TGTGCCAGTAGTATAGATCAGATTGGGGCCCTCCACTTT. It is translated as CASSIDQIGALHF.

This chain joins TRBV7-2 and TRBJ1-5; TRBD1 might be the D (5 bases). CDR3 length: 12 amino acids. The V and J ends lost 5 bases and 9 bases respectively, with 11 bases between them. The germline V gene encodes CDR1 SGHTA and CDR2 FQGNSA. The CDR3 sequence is CASSGAARPQHF. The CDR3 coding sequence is TGTGCCAGCAGCGGGGCGGCGCGGCCCCAGCATTTT.

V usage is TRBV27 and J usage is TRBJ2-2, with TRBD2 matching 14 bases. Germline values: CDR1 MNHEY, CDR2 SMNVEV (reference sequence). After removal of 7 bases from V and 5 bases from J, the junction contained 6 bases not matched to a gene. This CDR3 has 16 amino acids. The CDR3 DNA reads TGTGCCAGCATGGGACTAGCGGGAGTAGAAACCGGGGAGCTGTTTTTT. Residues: CASMGLAGVETGELFF.

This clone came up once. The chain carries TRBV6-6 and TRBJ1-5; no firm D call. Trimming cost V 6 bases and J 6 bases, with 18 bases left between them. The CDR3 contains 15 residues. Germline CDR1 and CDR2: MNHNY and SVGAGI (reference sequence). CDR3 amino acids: CASSPDGIAGQPQHF. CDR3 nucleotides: TGTGCCAGCAGCCCGGACGGTATAGCGGGTCAGCCCCAGCATTTT.

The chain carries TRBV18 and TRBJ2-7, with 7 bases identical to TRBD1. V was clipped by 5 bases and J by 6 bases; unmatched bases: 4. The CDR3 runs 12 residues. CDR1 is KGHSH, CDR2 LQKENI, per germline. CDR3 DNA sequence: TGTGCCAGCTCATCCCAGGGGGTCGAGCAGTACTTC. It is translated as CASSSQGVEQYF.

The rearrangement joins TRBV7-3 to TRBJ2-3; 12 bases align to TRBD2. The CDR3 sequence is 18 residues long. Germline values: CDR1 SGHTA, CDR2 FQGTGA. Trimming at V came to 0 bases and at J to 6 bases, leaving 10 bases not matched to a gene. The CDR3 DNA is TGTGCCAGCAGCTTAACCGAGGCTAGCGGGAGGGACCGGGATACGCAGTATTTT. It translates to CASSLTEASGRDRDTQYF.

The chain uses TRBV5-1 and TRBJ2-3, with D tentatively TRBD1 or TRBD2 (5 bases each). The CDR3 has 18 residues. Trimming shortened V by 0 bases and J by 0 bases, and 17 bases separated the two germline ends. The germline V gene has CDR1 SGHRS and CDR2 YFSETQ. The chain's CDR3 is CASSLAGWLAVSTDTQYF. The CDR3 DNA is TGCGCCAGCAGCTTGGCAGGGTGGCTAGCCGTAAGCACAGATACGCAGTATTTT.

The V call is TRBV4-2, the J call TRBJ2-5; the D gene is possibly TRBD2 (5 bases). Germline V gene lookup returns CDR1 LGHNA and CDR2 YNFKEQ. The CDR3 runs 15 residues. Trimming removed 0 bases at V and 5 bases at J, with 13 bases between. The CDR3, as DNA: TGTGCCAGCAGCCAAGATATACTAGTCGCCGAGACCCAGTACTTC. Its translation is CASSQDILVAETQYF.

CDR3: CASSQGWAEAGEQYF. The CDR3, as DNA: TGTGCCAGCAGCCAAGGGTGGGCGGAGGCGGGCGAGCAGTACTTC. V and J are TRBV4-2 and TRBJ2-7; tentative D call: TRBD2 (5 bases). Looked up from germline, CDR1 is LGHNA and CDR2 is YNFKEQ. CDR3 length: 15 amino acids. With 1 base removed from V and 6 bases from J, the gap between germline ends came to 16 bases.

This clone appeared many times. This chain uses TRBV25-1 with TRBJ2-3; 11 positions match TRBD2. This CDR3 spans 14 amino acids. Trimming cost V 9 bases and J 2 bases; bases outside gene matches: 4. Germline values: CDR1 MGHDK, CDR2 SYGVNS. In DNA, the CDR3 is TGTGCCAGAGGACTAGCGGGCCACACAGATACGCAGTATTTT. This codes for CARGLAGHTDTQYF.

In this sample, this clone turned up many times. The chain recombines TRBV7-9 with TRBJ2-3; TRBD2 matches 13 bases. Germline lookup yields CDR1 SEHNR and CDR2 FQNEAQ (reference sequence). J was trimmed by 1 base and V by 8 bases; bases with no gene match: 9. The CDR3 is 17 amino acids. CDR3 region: CASGSGTSGIGTDTQYF. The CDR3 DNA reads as TGTGCCAGCGGCTCCGGGACTAGCGGGATCGGCACAGATACGCAGTATTTT.

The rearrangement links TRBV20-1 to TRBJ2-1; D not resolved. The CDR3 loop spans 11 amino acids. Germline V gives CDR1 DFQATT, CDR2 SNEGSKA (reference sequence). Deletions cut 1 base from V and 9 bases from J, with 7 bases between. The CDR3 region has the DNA TGCAGTGCTAGAGCCCCCACTGAGCAGTTCTTC. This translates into CSARAPTEQFF.

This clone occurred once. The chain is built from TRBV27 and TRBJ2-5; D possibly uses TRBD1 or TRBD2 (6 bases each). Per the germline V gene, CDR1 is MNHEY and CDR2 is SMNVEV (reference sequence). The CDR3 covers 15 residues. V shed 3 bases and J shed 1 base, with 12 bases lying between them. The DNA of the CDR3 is TGTGCCAGCAGTTTTCTGGGGGGCCCCCAAGAGACCCAGTACTTC. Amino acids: CASSFLGGPQETQYF.

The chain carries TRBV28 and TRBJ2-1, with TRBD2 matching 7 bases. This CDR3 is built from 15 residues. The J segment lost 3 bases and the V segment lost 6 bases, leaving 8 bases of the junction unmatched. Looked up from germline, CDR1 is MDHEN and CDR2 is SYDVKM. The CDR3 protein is CASRFISGNYNEQFF. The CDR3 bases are TGTGCCAGCAGATTTATCAGCGGGAACTACAATGAGCAGTTCTTC.

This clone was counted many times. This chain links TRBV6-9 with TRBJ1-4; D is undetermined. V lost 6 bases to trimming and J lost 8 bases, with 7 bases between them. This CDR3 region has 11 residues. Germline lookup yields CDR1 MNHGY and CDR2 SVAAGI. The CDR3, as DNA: TGTGCCAGCAGGACGGGCGAAAAACTGTTTTTT. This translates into CASRTGEKLFF.